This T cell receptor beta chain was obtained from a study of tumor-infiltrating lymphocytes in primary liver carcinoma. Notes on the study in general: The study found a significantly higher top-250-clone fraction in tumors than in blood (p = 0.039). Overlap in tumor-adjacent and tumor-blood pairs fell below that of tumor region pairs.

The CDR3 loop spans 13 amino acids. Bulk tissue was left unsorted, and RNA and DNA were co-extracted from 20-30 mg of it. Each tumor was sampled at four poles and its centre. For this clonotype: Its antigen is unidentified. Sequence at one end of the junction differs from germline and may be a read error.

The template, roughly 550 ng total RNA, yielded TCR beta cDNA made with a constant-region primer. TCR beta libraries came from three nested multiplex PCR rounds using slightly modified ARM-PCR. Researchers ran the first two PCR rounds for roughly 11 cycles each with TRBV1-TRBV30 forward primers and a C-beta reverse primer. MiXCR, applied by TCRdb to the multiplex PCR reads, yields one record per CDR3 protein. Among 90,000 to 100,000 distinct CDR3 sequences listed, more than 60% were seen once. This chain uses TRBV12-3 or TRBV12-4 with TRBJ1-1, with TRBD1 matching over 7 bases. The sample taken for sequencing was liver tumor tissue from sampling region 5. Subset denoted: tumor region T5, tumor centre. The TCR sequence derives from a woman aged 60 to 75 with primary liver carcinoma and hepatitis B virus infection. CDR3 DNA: TGTACCAGCAGTGAAGACAGGGATACTGAAGCTTTCTTT. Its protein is CTSSEDRDTEAFF.